This entry lists 20 T cell receptor beta chains sequenced from one sample in a study of blood T cell repertoires in COVID-19. The repertoire was sequenced with immunoSEQ multiplex PCR; TCRdb's copy has only in-frame clones and lacks some. Among about 320,000 clones listed, about 92% were seen once. The sample consisted of PBMCs or T cells enriched from blood (not recorded which). These receptors came from a man in his fifties or sixties who had recovered from COVID-19.

The rearrangement links TRBV5-4 to TRBJ2-4; TRBD2 agrees at 9 bases. The germline CDR1 and CDR2 sequences are SGHNT and YYREEE (reference sequence). The CDR3 spans 15 residues. V lost 2 bases, J lost 8 bases, and 8 bases stayed unmatched. The CDR3 loop reads CASSFFGGGADIQYF. The CDR3 nucleotides read TGTGCCAGCAGCTTTTTTGGCGGGGGGGCGGACATTCAGTACTTC.

The chain is built from TRBV5-1 and TRBJ1-1; D may be TRBD1 (5 bases). The germline V and J ends were trimmed by 4 bases and 6 bases, with 22 bases remaining between them. This CDR3 region has 16 residues. The germline V gene has CDR1 SGHRS and CDR2 YFSETQ. The CDR3 sequence: CASSGGRSHRTAEAFF. The CDR3 nucleotides read TGCGCCAGCAGCGGGGGGAGGAGCCACAGGACGGCTGAAGCTTTCTTT.

The chain uses TRBV6-2 or TRBV6-3 and TRBJ2-2; 7 nucleotides line up with TRBD1. Germline V CDR1 and CDR2: MNHEY, SVGEGT. The CDR3 consists of 17 residues. The junction had 6 bases not matched to a gene; V was cut back by 2 bases and J by 0 bases. In DNA, the CDR3 is TGTGCCAGCAGTTACCGGACAGGCCATGCGAACACCGGGGAGCTGTTTTTT. The encoded protein is CASSYRTGHANTGELFF.

The V gene is TRBV30, the J gene TRBJ1-1; 7 positions agree with TRBD1. V lost 2 bases, J lost 7 bases, and 7 bases stayed unmatched. Germline CDR1 is GTSNPN and CDR2 is SVGIG (reference sequence). CDR3 length equals 13 residues. CDR3 sequence (DNA): TGTGCCTGGAGTCCGACAGGGAGGAATGAAGCTTTCTTT. This encodes CAWSPTGRNEAFF.

The chain links TRBV27 to TRBJ2-4; D not resolved. Per germline, CDR1 MNHEY and CDR2 SMNVEV (reference sequence). V lost 3 bases to trimming and J lost 0 bases, with 12 bases between them. The CDR3 is made up of 16 amino acids. The CDR3 sequence: CASSFTVTVAKNIQYF. As DNA, the CDR3 is TGTGCCAGCAGTTTTACAGTTACGGTAGCCAAAAACATTCAGTACTTC.

This clone was counted only a few times. The chain combines TRBV6-6 with TRBJ2-7, with TRBD1 matching 10 bases. Germline CDR1 is MNHNY and CDR2 is SVGAGI (reference sequence). J gave up 2 bases and V 5 bases, and 15 bases lay outside the gene matches. CDR3 size: 18 residues. CDR3 sequence (DNA): TGTGCCAGCAGTCACGCCGGGACAGGGGCCCGGGCTACCTACGAGCAGTACTTC. Translation gives CASSHAGTGARATYEQYF.

This chain connects TRBV30 to TRBJ1-2, with D possibly TRBD1 on 6 matching bases. CDR3 length: 13 amino acids. Germline CDR1 is GTSNPN and CDR2 is SVGIG (reference sequence). Trimming pared 7 bases from V and 4 bases from J, leaving 16 bases between. This CDR3 is CASGGGAGYGYTF. The CDR3 bases are TGTGCCTCCGGGGGGGGCGCGGGCTATGGCTACACCTTC.

The chain couples TRBV2 to TRBJ2-7; possibly TRBD1 for D (5 bases). The germline V and J ends were trimmed by 3 bases and 4 bases, with 13 bases remaining between them. The CDR3 totals 14 residues. CDR1 is SNHLY and CDR2 is FYNNEI in the germline V gene. CDR3 nucleotides: TGTGCCAGCAGTGACCAGGGCCAGCGTTACGAGCAGTACTTC. Its protein is CASSDQGQRYEQYF.

The gene calls are TRBV10-3 and TRBJ2-6, with 10 bases lining up with TRBD1. This CDR3 comprises 15 residues. Germline trimming cut 10 bases from V and 4 bases from J; bases unmatched to any gene: 7. Germline V gene sequence: CDR1 ENHRY, CDR2 SYGVKD. The CDR3 loop is CASRQGASGANVLTF. CDR3 bases: TGTGCCAGCCGACAGGGGGCGAGCGGGGCCAACGTCCTGACTTTC.

The chain joins TRBV7-8 to TRBJ2-1; D unresolved. CDR3 length equals 12 residues. From germline, CDR1 is SGHVS and CDR2 FQNEAQ. Deletions cut 4 bases from V and 2 bases from J, with 3 bases between. The chain's CDR3 is CASSSPYNEQFF. The CDR3, as DNA: TGTGCCAGCAGCTCTCCCTACAATGAGCAGTTCTTC.

The chain carries TRBV29-1 and TRBJ1-2, with a tentative D call TRBD1 (5 bases). CDR1 is SQVTM, CDR2 ANQGSEA, per germline. The V end lost 3 bases, the J end lost 5 bases, and 7 bases lay between the germline ends. The CDR3 extends over 11 amino acids. CDR3 protein: CSVETAYGYTF. The DNA for the CDR3 is TGCAGCGTTGAGACAGCATATGGCTACACCTTC.

Only a few counts were recorded for this clone. This chain uses TRBV18 with TRBJ1-5; TRBD1 might be the D (5 bases). V was clipped by 2 bases and J by 7 bases, with 9 bases between them. The CDR3 is 13 residues long. CDR1 is KGHSH and CDR2 is LQKENI in the germline V gene. The CDR3 nucleotides are TGTGCCAGCTCACCAGGGACTGAACAGCCCCAGCATTTT. Translation gives CASSPGTEQPQHF.

The chain couples TRBV11-2 to TRBJ1-2, with unresolved D. Germline-derived CDR1 and CDR2 are SGHAT and FQNNGV. There are 15 residues in the CDR3. The V and J ends lost 1 base and 6 bases respectively, with 15 bases between them. CDR3 in amino acids: CASSLGGGSLDGYTF. The CDR3 DNA follows: TGTGCCAGCAGCTTAGGTGGTGGGAGTTTGGATGGCTACACCTTC.

The V and J genes are TRBV23-1 and TRBJ1-4; TRBD1 matches 9 bases. TRBV23-1 is treated as an ORF (open reading frame) with a function not yet certain. The CDR3 is 22 amino acids. V dropped 4 bases and J dropped 0; count of bases not matched to a gene: 21. The CDR3 DNA is TGCGCCAGCAGTCGGGCGTCCTCCGGGACAGGGAAAAAGCGGGCAACTAATGAAAAACTGTTTTTT. Translation gives CASSRASSGTGKKRATNEKLFF.

This chain links TRBV5-1 with TRBJ2-7; D is undetermined. V gave up 0 bases and J gave up 4 bases, with 2 bases separating them. Germline V gene lookup returns CDR1 SGHRS and CDR2 YFSETQ. The CDR3 runs to 11 residues. The CDR3 DNA is TGCGCCAGCAGCTTGGCTTACGAGCAGTACTTC. This sequence encodes CASSLAYEQYF.

The chain recombines TRBV5-4 with TRBJ2-7; 12 bases map to TRBD2. CDR1 is SGHNT and CDR2 is YYREEE in the germline V gene (reference sequence). Unmatched junction bases numbered 4, after V lost 4 bases and J lost 2 bases. This CDR3 is 15 amino acids long. In DNA, the CDR3 is TGTGCCAGCAGCGTTTCTAGCGGGGGGGCCTACGAGCAGTACTTC. It is translated as CASSVSSGGAYEQYF.

The gene calls are TRBV7-2 and TRBJ1-2; D gene unclear. There are 14 residues in the CDR3. Trimming stripped 3 bases from V and 4 bases from J, with 12 bases between. Per germline, CDR1 SGHTA and CDR2 FQGNSA. CDR3 sequence: CASSLKTTGYGYTF. In nucleotides, the CDR3 is TGTGCCAGCAGCTTGAAAACAACGGGCTATGGCTACACCTTC. Filled out from reference TRBV7-2 and TRBJ1-2, the complete variable domain reads GAGVSQSPSNKVTEKGKDVELRCDPISGHTALYWYRQSLGQGLEFLIYFQGNSAPDKSGLPSDRFSAERTGGSVSTLTIQRTQQEDSAVYLCASSLKTTGYGYTFGSGTRLTVV.

The V gene is TRBV5-5, the J gene TRBJ1-1; D unresolved. The CDR3 consists of 14 residues. Germline CDR1 and CDR2: SGHKS and YYEKEE (reference sequence). Trimming left V 1 base short and J 5 bases short, with 12 bases between. As DNA, the CDR3 is TGTGCCAGCAGCTTGTACGGGAGTCGGACTGAAGCTTTCTTT. Protein sequence: CASSLYGSRTEAFF. The complete variable domain, with remaining parts taken from reference TRBV5-5 and TRBJ1-1, reads DAGVTQSPTHLIKTRGQQVTLRCSPISGHKSVSWYQQVLGQGPQFIFQYYEKEERGRGNFPDRFSARQFPNYSSELNVNALLLGDSALYLCASSLYGSRTEAFFGQGTRLTVV.

The genes are TRBV5-5 and TRBJ2-1, with D perhaps TRBD2 (6 bases). V was pared by 4 bases and J by 6 bases, with 11 bases between. Looked up from germline, CDR1 is SGHKS and CDR2 is YYEKEE (reference sequence). The CDR3 runs to 13 residues. CDR3 residues: CASSPPRGNEQFF. CDR3 nucleotide sequence: TGTGCCAGCAGCCCGCCGCGGGGCAATGAGCAGTTCTTC.

Here the CDR3 DNA reads TGTGCCAGCAGCTTAACGCGGACACCTAGCACAGATACGCAGTATTTT. Translated: CASSLTRTPSTDTQYF. This chain uses TRBV7-9 with TRBJ2-3, with D possibly being TRBD1 (5 bases). The CDR3 is 16 residues long. Trimming took off 2 bases at V and 0 bases at J, with 12 bases between the two ends. Germline lookup yields CDR1 SEHNR and CDR2 FQNEAQ (reference sequence).